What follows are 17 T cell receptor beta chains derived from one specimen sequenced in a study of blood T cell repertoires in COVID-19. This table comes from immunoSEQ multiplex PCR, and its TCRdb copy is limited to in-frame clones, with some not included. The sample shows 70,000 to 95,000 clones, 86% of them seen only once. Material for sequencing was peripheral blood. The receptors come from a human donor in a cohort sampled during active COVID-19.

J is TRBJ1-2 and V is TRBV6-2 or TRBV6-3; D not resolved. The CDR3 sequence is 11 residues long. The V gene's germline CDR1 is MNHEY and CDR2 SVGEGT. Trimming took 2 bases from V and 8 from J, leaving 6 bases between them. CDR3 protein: CASSYVYGYTF. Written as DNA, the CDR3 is TGTGCCAGCAGTTACGTCTACGGCTACACCTTC.

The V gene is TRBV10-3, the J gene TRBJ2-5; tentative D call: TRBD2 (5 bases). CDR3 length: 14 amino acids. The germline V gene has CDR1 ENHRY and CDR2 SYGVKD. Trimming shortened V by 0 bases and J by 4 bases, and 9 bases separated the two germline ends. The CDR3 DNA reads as TGTGCCATCAGTGAGTCCCGGGGTTTAGAGACCCAGTACTTC. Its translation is CAISESRGLETQYF.

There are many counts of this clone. CDR3 protein: CAIRTGGGTEAFF. CDR3 coding DNA: TGTGCCATACGGACAGGGGGAGGCACTGAAGCTTTCTTT. The chain employs TRBV6-5 and TRBJ1-1; 10 bases map to TRBD1. J gave up 4 bases and V 10 bases, and 6 bases lay outside the gene matches. Germline CDR1 MNHEY, CDR2 SVGAGI. The CDR3 spans 13 residues.

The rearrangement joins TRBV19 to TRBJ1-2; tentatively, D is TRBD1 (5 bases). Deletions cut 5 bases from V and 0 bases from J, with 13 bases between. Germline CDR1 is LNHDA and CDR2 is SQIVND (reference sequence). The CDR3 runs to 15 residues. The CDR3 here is CASSLRQLSNYGYTF. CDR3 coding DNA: TGTGCCAGTAGTCTCCGACAGCTCTCTAACTATGGCTACACCTTC.

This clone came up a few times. The CDR3 DNA follows: TGTGCCAGCGTCGCCACAGGGGGGAAGCAACTGTTTTTT. Its translation is CASVATGGKQLFF. The gene calls are TRBV27 and TRBJ1-4, with 8 positions matching TRBD1. The CDR3 totals 13 residues. Germline V gives CDR1 MNHEY, CDR2 SMNVEV (reference sequence). V shed 8 bases, J shed 12 bases, and the junction held 11 bases outside the gene matches. The variable domain in full, completed from reference TRBV27 and TRBJ1-4, reads EAQVTQNPRYLITVTGKKLTVTCSQNMNHEYMSWYRQDPGLGLRQIYYSMNVEVTDKGDVPEGYKVSRKEKRNFPLILESPSPNQTSLYFCASVATGGKQLFFGSGTQLSVL.

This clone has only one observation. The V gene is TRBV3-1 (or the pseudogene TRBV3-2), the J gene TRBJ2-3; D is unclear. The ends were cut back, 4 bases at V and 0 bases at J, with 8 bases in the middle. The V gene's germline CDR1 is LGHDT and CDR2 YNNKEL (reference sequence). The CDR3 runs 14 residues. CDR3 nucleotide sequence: TGTGCCAGCAGCCCTATGGTTAGCACAGATACGCAGTATTTT. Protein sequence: CASSPMVSTDTQYF.

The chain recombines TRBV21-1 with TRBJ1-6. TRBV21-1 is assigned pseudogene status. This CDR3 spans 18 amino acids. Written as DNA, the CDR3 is TGTGCCAGCAGCAAAGCGCTGGGAGACCTGCTTTGGAATTCACCCCTCCACTTT. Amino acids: CASSKALGDLLWNSPLHF.

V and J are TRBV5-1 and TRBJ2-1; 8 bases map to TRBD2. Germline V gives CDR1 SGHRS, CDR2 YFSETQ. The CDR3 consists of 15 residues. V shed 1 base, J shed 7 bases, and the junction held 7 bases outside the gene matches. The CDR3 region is CASSLLGLAGNEQFF. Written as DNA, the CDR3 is TGCGCCAGCAGCTTGCTAGGACTAGCTGGGAATGAGCAGTTCTTC.

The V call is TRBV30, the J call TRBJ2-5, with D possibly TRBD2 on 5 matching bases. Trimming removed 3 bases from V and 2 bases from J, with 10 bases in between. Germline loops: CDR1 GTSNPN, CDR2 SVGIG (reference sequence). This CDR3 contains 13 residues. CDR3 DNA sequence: TGTGCCTGGAGCTATGGGAGTCAAGAGACCCAGTACTTC. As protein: CAWSYGSQETQYF.

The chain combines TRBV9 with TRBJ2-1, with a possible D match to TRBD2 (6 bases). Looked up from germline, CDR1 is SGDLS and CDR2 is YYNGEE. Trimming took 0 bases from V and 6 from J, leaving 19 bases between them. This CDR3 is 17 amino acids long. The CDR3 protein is CASSVGSYGGRGNEQFF. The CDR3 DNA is TGTGCCAGCAGCGTAGGCTCCTATGGCGGGCGGGGCAATGAGCAGTTCTTC.

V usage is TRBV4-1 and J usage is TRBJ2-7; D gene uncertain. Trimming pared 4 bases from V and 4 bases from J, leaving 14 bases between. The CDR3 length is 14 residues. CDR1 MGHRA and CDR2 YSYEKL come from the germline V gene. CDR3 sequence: CASSPRLSVYEQYF. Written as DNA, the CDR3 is TGCGCCAGCAGCCCTCGTTTGAGCGTTTACGAGCAGTACTTC.

The CDR3 bases are TGCAGTGTTAACAGGGGAGATACGCAGTATTTT. Protein product: CSVNRGDTQYF. This chain connects TRBV20-1 to TRBJ2-3, with 7 bases that match TRBD1. Germline assignment: CDR1 DFQATT and CDR2 SNEGSKA (reference sequence). The length of the CDR3 is 11 residues. Germline trimming cut 7 bases from V and 5 bases from J; bases unmatched to any gene: 3.

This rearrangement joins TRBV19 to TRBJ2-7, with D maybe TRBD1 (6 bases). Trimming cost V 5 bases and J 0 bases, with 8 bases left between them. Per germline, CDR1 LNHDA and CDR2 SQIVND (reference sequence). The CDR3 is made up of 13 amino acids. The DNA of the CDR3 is TGTGCCAGTAGTGGGGACACCTCCTACGAGCAGTACTTC. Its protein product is CASSGDTSYEQYF.

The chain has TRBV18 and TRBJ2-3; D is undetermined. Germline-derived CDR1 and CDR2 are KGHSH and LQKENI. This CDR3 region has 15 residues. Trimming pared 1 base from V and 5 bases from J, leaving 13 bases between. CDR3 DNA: TGTGCCAGCTCACCACTCTCCACTCTAAGAGATACGCAGTATTTT. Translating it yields CASSPLSTLRDTQYF.

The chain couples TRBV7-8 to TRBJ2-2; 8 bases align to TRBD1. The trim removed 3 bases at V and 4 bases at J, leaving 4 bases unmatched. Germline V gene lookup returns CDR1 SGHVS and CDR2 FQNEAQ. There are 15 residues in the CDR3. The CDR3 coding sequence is TGTGCCAGCAGCTTCAGGGGGCGCGGCACCGGGGAGCTGTTTTTT. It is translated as CASSFRGRGTGELFF. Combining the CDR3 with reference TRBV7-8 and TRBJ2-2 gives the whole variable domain GAGVSQSPRYKVAKRGQDVALRCDPISGHVSLFWYQQALGQGPEFLTYFQNEAQLDKSGLPSDRFFAERPEGSVSTLKIQRTQQEDSAVYLCASSFRGRGTGELFFGEGSRLTVL.

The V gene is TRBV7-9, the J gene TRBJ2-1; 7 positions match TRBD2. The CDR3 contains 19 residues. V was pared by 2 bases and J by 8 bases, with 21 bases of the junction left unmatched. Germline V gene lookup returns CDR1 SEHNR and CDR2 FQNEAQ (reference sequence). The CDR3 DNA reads TGTGCCAGCAGCTTATTGCGCCTTATGGCCCGGGACCGGGGGGATGAGCAGTTCTTC. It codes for CASSLLRLMARDRGDEQFF.

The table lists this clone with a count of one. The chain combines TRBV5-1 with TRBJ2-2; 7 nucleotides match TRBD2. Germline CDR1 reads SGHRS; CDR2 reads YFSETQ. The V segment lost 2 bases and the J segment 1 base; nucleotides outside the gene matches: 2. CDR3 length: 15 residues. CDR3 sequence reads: CASSLASGNTGELFF. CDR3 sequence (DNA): TGCGCCAGCAGCTTAGCTAGCGGGAACACCGGGGAGCTGTTTTTT. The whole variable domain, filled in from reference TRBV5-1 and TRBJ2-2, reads KAGVTQTPRYLIKTRGQQVTLSCSPISGHRSVSWYQQTPGQGLQFLFEYFSETQRNKGNFPGRFSGRQFSNSRSEMNVSTLELGDSALYLCASSLASGNTGELFFGEGSRLTVL.